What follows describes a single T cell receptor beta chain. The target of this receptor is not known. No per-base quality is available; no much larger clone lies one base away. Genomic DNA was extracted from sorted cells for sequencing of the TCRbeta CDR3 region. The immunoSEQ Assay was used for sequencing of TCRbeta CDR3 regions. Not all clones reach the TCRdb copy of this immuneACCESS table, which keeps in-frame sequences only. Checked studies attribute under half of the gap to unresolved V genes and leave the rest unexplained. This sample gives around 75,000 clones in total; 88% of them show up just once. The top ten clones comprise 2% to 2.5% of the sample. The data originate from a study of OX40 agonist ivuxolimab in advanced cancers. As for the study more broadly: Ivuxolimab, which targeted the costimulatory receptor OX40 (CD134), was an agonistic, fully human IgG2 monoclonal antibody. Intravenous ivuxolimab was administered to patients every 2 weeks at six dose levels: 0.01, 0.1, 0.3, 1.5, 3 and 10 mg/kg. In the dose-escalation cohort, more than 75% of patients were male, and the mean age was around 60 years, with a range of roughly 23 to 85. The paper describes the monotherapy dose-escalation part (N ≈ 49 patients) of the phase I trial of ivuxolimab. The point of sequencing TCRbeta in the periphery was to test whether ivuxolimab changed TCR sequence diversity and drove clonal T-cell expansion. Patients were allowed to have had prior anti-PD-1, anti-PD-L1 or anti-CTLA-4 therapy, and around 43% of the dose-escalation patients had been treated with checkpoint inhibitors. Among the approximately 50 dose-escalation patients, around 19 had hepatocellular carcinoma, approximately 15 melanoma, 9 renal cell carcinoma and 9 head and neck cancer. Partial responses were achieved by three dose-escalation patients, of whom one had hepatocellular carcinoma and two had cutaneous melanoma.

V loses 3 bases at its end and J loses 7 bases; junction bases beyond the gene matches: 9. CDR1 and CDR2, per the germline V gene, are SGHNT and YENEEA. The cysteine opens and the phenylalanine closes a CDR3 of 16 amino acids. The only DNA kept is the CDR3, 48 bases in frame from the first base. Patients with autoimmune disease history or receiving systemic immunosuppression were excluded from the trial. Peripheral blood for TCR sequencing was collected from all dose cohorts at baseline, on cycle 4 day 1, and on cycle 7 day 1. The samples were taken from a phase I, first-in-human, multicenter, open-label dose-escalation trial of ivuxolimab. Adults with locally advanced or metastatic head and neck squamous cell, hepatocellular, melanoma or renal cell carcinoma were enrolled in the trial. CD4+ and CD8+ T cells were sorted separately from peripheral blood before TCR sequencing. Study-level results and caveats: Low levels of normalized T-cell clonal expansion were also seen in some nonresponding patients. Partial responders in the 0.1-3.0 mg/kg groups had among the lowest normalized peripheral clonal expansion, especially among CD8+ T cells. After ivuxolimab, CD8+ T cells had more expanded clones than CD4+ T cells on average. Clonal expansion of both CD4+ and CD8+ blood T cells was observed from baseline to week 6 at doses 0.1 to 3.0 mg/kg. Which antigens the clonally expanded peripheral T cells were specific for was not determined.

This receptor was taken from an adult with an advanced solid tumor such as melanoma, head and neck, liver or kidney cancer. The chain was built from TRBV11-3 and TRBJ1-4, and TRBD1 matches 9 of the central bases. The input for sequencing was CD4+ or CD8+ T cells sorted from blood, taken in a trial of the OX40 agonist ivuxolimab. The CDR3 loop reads CASSLRTGAFCEKLFF. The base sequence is TGTGCCAGCAGCTTGAGGACAGGGGCCTTCTGTGAAAAACTGTTTTTT.